Below, one T cell receptor beta chain is given with its context. The data are from a study of blood T cell repertoires in COVID-19. Clones were sequenced by immunoSEQ multiplex PCR, and TCRdb holds only the in-frame ones, with some missing. The sample records nearly 350,000 clones, roughly 87% being singletons. CDR1 and CDR2 from the germline V gene are SGHDT and YYEEEE. V trimming: 4 bases; J trimming: 10 bases; junction bases outside the gene matches: 10. The CDR3 length is 15 residues. The sequenced material came from PBMCs or T cells enriched from blood (not recorded which). The chain recombines TRBV5-6 with TRBJ1-6; 8 nucleotides align to TRBD1. The TCR comes from a woman under 40 who had recovered from COVID-19. The CDR3: CASSLLGQGGSPLHF. The DNA of the CDR3 is TGTGCCAGCAGCCTGCTCGGACAGGGAGGATCACCCCTCCACTTT. The full variable domain, rest sourced from reference TRBV5-6 and TRBJ1-6, is DAGVTQSPTHLIKTRGQQVTLRCSPKSGHDTVSWYQQALGQGPQFIFQYYEEEERQRGNFPDRFSGHQFPNYSSELNVNALLLGDSALYLCASSLLGQGGSPLHFGNGTRLTVT.